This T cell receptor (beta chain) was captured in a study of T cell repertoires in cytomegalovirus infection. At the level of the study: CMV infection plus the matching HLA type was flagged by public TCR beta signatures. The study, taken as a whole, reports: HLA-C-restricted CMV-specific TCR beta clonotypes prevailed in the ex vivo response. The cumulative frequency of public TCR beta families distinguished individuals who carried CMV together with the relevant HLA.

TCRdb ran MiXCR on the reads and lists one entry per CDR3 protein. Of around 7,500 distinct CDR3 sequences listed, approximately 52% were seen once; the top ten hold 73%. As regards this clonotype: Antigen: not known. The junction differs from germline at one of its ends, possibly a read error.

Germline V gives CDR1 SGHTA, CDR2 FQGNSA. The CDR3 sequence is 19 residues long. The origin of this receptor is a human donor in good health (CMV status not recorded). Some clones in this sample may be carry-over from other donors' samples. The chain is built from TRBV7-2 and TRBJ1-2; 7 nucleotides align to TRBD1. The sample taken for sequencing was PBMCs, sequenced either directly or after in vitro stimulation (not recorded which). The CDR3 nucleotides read TGTGCCCGCAGCTTAGGGGACGTCACTCCGACAGGGTTGGGTAGTTTCTACACCTTC. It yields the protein CARSLGDVTPTGLGSFYTF. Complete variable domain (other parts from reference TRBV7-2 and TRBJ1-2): GAGVSQSPSNKVTEKGKDVELRCDPISGHTALYWYRQSLGQGLEFLIYFQGNSAPDKSGLPSDRFSAERTGGSVSTLTIQRTQQEDSAVYLCARSLGDVTPTGLGSFYTFGSGTRLTVV.